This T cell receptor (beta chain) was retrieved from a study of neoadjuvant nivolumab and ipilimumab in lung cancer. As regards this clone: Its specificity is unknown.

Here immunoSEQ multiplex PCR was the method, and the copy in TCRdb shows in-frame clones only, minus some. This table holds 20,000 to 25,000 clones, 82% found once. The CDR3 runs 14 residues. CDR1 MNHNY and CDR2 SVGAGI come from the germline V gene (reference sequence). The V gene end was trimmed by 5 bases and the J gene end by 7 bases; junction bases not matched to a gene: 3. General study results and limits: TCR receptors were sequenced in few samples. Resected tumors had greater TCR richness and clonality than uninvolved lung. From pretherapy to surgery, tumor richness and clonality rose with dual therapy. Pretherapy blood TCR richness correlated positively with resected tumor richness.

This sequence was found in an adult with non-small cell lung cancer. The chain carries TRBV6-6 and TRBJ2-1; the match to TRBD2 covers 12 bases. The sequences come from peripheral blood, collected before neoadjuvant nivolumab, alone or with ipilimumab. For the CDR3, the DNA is TGTGCCAGCAGTAGAACTAGCGGGAGGAATGAGCAGTTCTTC. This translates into CASSRTSGRNEQFF.